This TCR beta chain was found in a study of T-cell reconstitution after alpha-beta-depleted transplantation in children (dated by TCRdb to about 2016). As for the study more broadly: Using TCR repertoire profiling, the study quantitatively followed how T-cell immune reconstitution unfolded in children after TCRalphabeta/CD19-depleted allogeneic hematopoietic cell transplantation. Here is what the overall study found, with its caveats: In some patients, high TCRbeta diversity at day 60 was attributed to recipient T cells and intrathymic progenitors that had survived conditioning. The frequencies of hyperexpanded clones fell over the following months, and after one year, T-cell counts and TCRbeta diversity were mostly attributed to newly produced T cells. The apparently early recovery of alphabetaT-cell counts about two months after transplant reportedly depended on only several hundred rapidly expanded clones that came from non-depleted graft cells.

This clonotype was recorded a few times. Its binding antigen is unknown. Because the CDR3's place on the DNA is in doubt, the DNA is left out and the CDR3 is given as listed by TCRdb. Via the germline V gene, CDR1 is MNHEY and CDR2 SVGAGI. The CDR3 starts with the cysteine, ends with the phenylalanine, and has 11 residues. Library preparation used PCR. The sequencer listed for this sample is Illumina HiSeq 2500. TCR library preparation used molecular barcoding, with unique molecular identifiers applied to normalize quantification of the TCRbeta repertoire. TCRdb cleaned the public reads at Q25 with fastp, built clones with MiXCR and kept in-frame beta chains. Every distinct CDR3 protein forms one entry, paired with its most common genes and DNA. This sample lists about 400,000 distinct CDR3 sequences; 15% to 20% were detected once. The ten largest clones add up to 29% of the sample. The meaning of the sample's treatment or condition label: allogeneic hematopoietic cell transplantation with graft depleted of TCRalphabeta T cells and CD19 B cells. The transplant recipients were children given TCRalphabeta/CD19-depleted allogeneic hematopoietic cell grafts.

The specimen was PBMCs, mostly from graft donor cells, collected 360 days after TCRalphabeta/CD19-depleted stem cell transplant. The chain was built from TRBV6-5 and TRBJ2-7; the table's D call TRBD1 went unverified against the DNA. This TCR was sampled from a boy under two years old who had a stem cell transplant for Wiskott-Aldrich syndrome, so the T cells may come from the graft donor. CDR3 region: CASSSSGQKAF.